This T cell receptor beta chain was sequenced during a study of blood T cell repertoires in COVID-19. About the study: Sample material is recorded as cDNA or gDNA derived from T cells, B-cell-depleted T cells, or PBMCs.

In the study's own analysis: Amplified reference gene primers provided the basis for estimating nucleated cell counts. Profiling relied on immunoSEQ multiplex PCR, and the TCRdb table lists in-frame clones only, not all of them. V and J calls and clone size come straight from that table; D and trimming were deduced from the DNA. The sample has 250,000 to 350,000 clones; roughly 88% are singletons. This CDR3 is 14 amino acids long. The germline CDR1 and CDR2 sequences are WSHSY and SAAADI. The V end lost 2 bases, the J end lost 1 base, and 8 bases lay between the germline ends. The chain combines TRBV10-2 with TRBJ1-1, with D possibly being TRBD1 (5 bases). The clonotype originates from a young man with active or convalescent COVID-19. Material for sequencing was peripheral blood. CDR3 sequence reads: CASSETGQNTEAFF. DNA of the CDR3: TGCGCCAGCAGTGAGACAGGCCAGAACACTGAAGCTTTCTTT.